The present T cell receptor beta chain was sequenced within a study of blood T cell repertoires in COVID-19. About the research overall: There were acute and convalescent COVID-19 samples, and they came from the United States, Italy and Spain. In each case, the material was cDNA or gDNA derived from T cells, B-cell-depleted T cells, or PBMCs.

The CDR3 covers 12 residues. Trimming pared 8 bases from V and 3 bases from J, leaving 8 bases between. Methods used by the authors: Amplification of reference gene primers provided the estimated nucleated cell counts. The data were produced by immunoSEQ multiplex PCR, yet TCRdb's version contains in-frame clones alone and is incomplete. From that table come the V and J calls and clone size; the DNA was used to work out D and trimming. The sample holds around 370,000 clones, almost 90% seen once. The J gene is TRBJ1-5, the V gene TRBV12-3 or TRBV12-4, with unresolved D. Material: peripheral blood. The clonotype comes from a man between 18 and 35 years old with active or convalescent COVID-19. DNA for the CDR3: TGTGCCAGCGAACAGAACAATCAGCCCCAGCATTTT. Amino acids: CASEQNNQPQHF.